What follows are 22 T cell receptor beta chains derived from one specimen sequenced in a study of blood T cell repertoires in COVID-19. Measured with immunoSEQ multiplex PCR; TCRdb has only the in-frame clones, and not every one. The sample records about 130,000 clones, around nine tenths being singletons. Specimen: peripheral blood. Receptors originate from a woman aged 70 to 79 with COVID-19, enrolled during active disease.

The rearrangement joins TRBV5-1 to TRBJ2-7, with D perhaps matching TRBD2 (5 bases). Looked up from germline, CDR1 is SGHRS and CDR2 is YFSETQ. The CDR3 runs to 16 residues. Trimming took off 2 bases at V and 6 bases at J, with 21 bases between the two ends. The CDR3 sequence is CASSLLTEGAECEQYF. The CDR3 nucleotides read TGCGCCAGCAGCTTATTGACGGAAGGAGCGGAATGCGAGCAGTACTTC.

The sample holds one count of this clone. J is TRBJ1-4 and V is TRBV29-1; a weak D match, TRBD1 (5 bases). With 7 bases removed from V and 5 bases from J, the gap between germline ends came to 11 bases. Germline CDR1 SQVTM, CDR2 ANQGSEA. The CDR3 runs 12 residues. The CDR3 spells CSALTDNEKLFF. The CDR3 DNA sequence: TGCAGCGCCCTGACAGACAATGAAAAACTGTTTTTT.

The CDR3, as DNA: TGTGCCACCAGCAGAGGAGTCCGAACCTACGAGCAGTACTTC. It codes for CATSRGVRTYEQYF. This sequence joins TRBV15 and TRBJ2-7; D gene uncertain. The CDR3 is 14 amino acids. Germline V CDR1 and CDR2: LNHNV, YYDKDF (reference sequence). V dropped 1 base and J dropped 2 bases, with 9 bases sitting between them.

The V gene is TRBV2, the J gene TRBJ1-4; unclear D gene. Between the trimmed V and J ends, which lost 6 bases and 3 bases, there was a span of 14 bases. Germline V CDR1 and CDR2: SNHLY, FYNNEI. CDR3 size: 15 residues. CDR3 DNA: TGTGCCAGCAGGACCCGAGAGCAGGCTAATGAAAAACTGTTTTTT. It yields the protein CASRTREQANEKLFF.

V and J are TRBV3-1 (or the pseudogene TRBV3-2) and TRBJ1-1; TRBD1 agrees at 9 bases. Per the germline V gene, CDR1 is LGHDT and CDR2 is YNNKEL (reference sequence). The CDR3 extends over 14 amino acids. J gave up 5 bases and V 5 bases, and 6 bases lay outside the gene matches. This CDR3 reads CASSARDRETEAFF. The CDR3 region has the DNA TGTGCCAGCAGCGCCCGGGACAGGGAAACTGAAGCTTTCTTT.

The CDR3 protein is CASSQDLGGTFTDTQYF. Written as DNA, the CDR3 is TGCGCCAGCAGCCAAGATTTGGGGGGGACGTTCACAGATACGCAGTATTTT. This sequence joins TRBV4-1 and TRBJ2-3; 7 positions match TRBD2. Trimming took 0 bases from V and 2 from J; bases not matched to a gene: 8. The CDR3 covers 17 residues. From germline, CDR1 is MGHRA and CDR2 YSYEKL.

The chain couples TRBV27 to TRBJ2-1, with 8 positions matching TRBD2. V was clipped by 3 bases and J by 5 bases; unmatched bases: 6. Germline V lookup: CDR1 MNHEY, CDR2 SMNVEV (reference sequence). The CDR3 is 15 residues long. The CDR3 DNA sequence: TGTGCCAGCAGTTTCGGCGGGGGGCTGGACAATGAGCAGTTCTTC. Amino acid sequence: CASSFGGGLDNEQFF.

The rearrangement links TRBV2 to TRBJ2-2, with D possibly being TRBD1 (6 bases). The CDR3 extends over 14 amino acids. The V end lost 6 bases, the J end lost 1 base, and 9 bases lay between the germline ends. Germline CDR1 is SNHLY and CDR2 is FYNNEI. The CDR3 DNA reads as TGTGCCAGCAGACGGACAGTGAACACCGGGGAGCTGTTTTTT. It translates to CASRRTVNTGELFF. The full variable domain, with the rest looked up from reference TRBV2 and TRBJ2-2, is EPEVTQTPSHQVTQMGQEVILRCVPISNHLYFYWYRQILGQKVEFLVSFYNNEISEKSEIFDDQFSVERPDGSNFTLKIRSTKLEDSAMYFCASRRTVNTGELFFGEGSRLTVL.

This sequence joins TRBV5-6 and TRBJ2-5, with 7 positions matching TRBD1. CDR1 is SGHDT, CDR2 YYEEEE, per germline. V was pared by 5 bases and J by 1 base, with 11 bases of the junction left unmatched. The CDR3 contains 16 residues. The CDR3 loop is CASRPRSGTAQETQYF. In DNA, the CDR3 is TGTGCCAGCAGGCCTAGGTCTGGGACAGCCCAAGAGACCCAGTACTTC.

The table lists this clone with a few counts. The V and J genes are TRBV29-1 and TRBJ2-7; 12 bases line up with TRBD1. Germline V gives CDR1 SQVTM, CDR2 ANQGSEA. The CDR3 consists of 15 residues. V trimming: 6 bases; J trimming: 6 bases; junction bases outside the gene matches: 12. As DNA, the CDR3 is TGCAGCGTGATTCCACGGGACAGGGGGCCGGGCGAGCAGTACTTC. Its protein is CSVIPRDRGPGEQYF.

The chain has TRBV11-2 and TRBJ1-4; maybe TRBD1 (6 bases). Trimming removed 0 bases at V and 6 bases at J, with 20 bases between. This CDR3 has 18 amino acids. The V gene's germline CDR1 is SGHAT and CDR2 FQNNGV. CDR3 residues: CASSLDPVRWQGYEKLFF. The CDR3, as DNA: TGTGCCAGCAGCTTAGATCCGGTTAGGTGGCAGGGGTATGAAAAACTGTTTTTT.

The chain is built from TRBV7-2 and TRBJ2-5, with D possibly TRBD2 on 6 matching bases. Trimming removed 1 base at V and 7 bases at J, with 13 bases between. Germline V CDR1 and CDR2: SGHTA, FQGNSA. There are 14 residues in the CDR3. Written as DNA, the CDR3 is TGTGCCAGCAGCTTAGAGGAGGGTATGGGGACCCAGTACTTC. Residues: CASSLEEGMGTQYF.

Only one count was recorded for this clone. V gene TRBV7-9 combines with J gene TRBJ1-6; 9 bases line up with TRBD1. V lost 0 bases to trimming and J lost 10 bases; unmatched junction nucleotides: 7. This CDR3 has 16 amino acids. The germline CDR1 and CDR2 sequences are SEHNR and FQNEAQ (reference sequence). The CDR3 DNA sequence: TGTGCCAGCAGCTTAGCGGGGGGACAGGGCTCCTCACCCCTCCACTTT. Protein product: CASSLAGGQGSSPLHF.

V gene TRBV6-6 combines with J gene TRBJ2-2; possible D gene TRBD1, 6 bases. V lost 0 bases and J lost 0, with 8 bases in between. The germline V gene encodes CDR1 MNHNY and CDR2 SVGAGI (reference sequence). The CDR3 contains 16 residues. CDR3 in amino acids: CASSYSGQTNTGELFF. Written as DNA, the CDR3 is TGTGCCAGCAGTTACTCTGGACAGACGAACACCGGGGAGCTGTTTTTT.

DNA for the CDR3: TGTGCCAGCAGCGTAGGAGGGACTGGGCGAGAGACCCAGTACTTC. This sequence encodes CASSVGGTGRETQYF. The genes are TRBV9 and TRBJ2-5; TRBD2 is a possible D gene (6 bases). Trimming removed 0 bases from V and 4 bases from J, with 13 bases in between. CDR1 and CDR2 (germline): SGDLS, YYNGEE. This CDR3 comprises 15 residues.

The V call is TRBV5-6, the J call TRBJ2-7; TRBD1 agrees at 9 bases. CDR3 length: 14 residues. Germline CDR1 is SGHDT and CDR2 is YYEEEE. Trimming at V came to 3 bases and at J to 2 bases, leaving 3 bases not matched to a gene. CDR3 region: CASSWDRDPYEQYF. CDR3 DNA: TGTGCCAGCAGCTGGGACAGGGACCCCTACGAGCAGTACTTC.

This rearrangement joins TRBV5-4 to TRBJ2-1; D remains unclear. The CDR3 has 16 amino acids. V was clipped by 0 bases and J by 1 base, with 11 bases between them. Looked up from germline, CDR1 is SGHNT and CDR2 is YYREEE (reference sequence). CDR3 in DNA: TGTGCCAGCAGCTTGGGGGCAGGTACGTCCTACAATGAGCAGTTCTTC. Its translation: CASSLGAGTSYNEQFF.

The chain employs TRBV30 and TRBJ1-4; D might be TRBD1 (5 bases). V was pared by 2 bases and J by 5 bases, with 18 bases between. CDR3 length equals 16 residues. The V gene's germline CDR1 is GTSNPN and CDR2 SVGIG (reference sequence). CDR3 DNA: TGTGCCTGGAGTACTTTCGGGGGACTCGGAAATGAAAAACTGTTTTTT. It translates to CAWSTFGGLGNEKLFF.

This sequence joins TRBV10-3 and TRBJ2-7, with D unclear. Trimming left V 9 bases short and J 7 bases short, with 16 bases between. Germline V CDR1 and CDR2: ENHRY, SYGVKD. The CDR3 runs to 12 residues. CDR3 sequence (DNA): TGTGCCATTTCTCCCCGACAAGAGGAGCAGTACTTC. It is translated as CAISPRQEEQYF.

The CDR3 region is CASSPIGGQGGSPLHF. For the CDR3, the DNA is TGTGCCAGCTCACCCATCGGGGGACAGGGGGGTTCACCCCTCCACTTT. The rearrangement links TRBV18 to TRBJ1-6; 11 positions match TRBD1. After removal of 3 bases from V and 9 bases from J, the junction contained 7 bases not matched to a gene. Germline lookup yields CDR1 KGHSH and CDR2 LQKENI. This CDR3 comprises 16 residues.

The rearrangement joins TRBV2 to TRBJ1-1; no reliable D call. The V end lost 3 bases, the J end lost 3 bases, and 20 bases lay between the germline ends. The CDR3 is 17 amino acids. Germline lookup yields CDR1 SNHLY and CDR2 FYNNEI. In DNA form, the CDR3 reads TGTGCCAGCAGTGATTTGTCTTTCGGGATCCGTGACACTGAAGCTTTCTTT. It translates to CASSDLSFGIRDTEAFF.

The chain combines TRBV5-1 with TRBJ1-3, with a tentative D call TRBD1 (6 bases). The germline V gene encodes CDR1 SGHRS and CDR2 YFSETQ. The CDR3 contains 18 residues. V lost 1 base and J 0 bases, leaving 17 bases between the germline ends. In DNA form, the CDR3 reads TGCGCCAGCAGCTTGAAAGGGGAAGACAGGTTCTCTGGAAACACCATATATTTT. It is translated as CASSLKGEDRFSGNTIYF.